This T cell receptor beta chain was captured in a study of cytomegalovirus exposure and HLA in healthy donors. The study, taken as a whole, reports: The tendency of first-cohort TCR clusters to co-occur in the 110 or so validation repertoires emerged from a later analysis. Associated with cytomegalovirus, according to the listing, were 164 TCR beta chains.

The CDR3 sequence is 16 residues long. Trimming left V 2 bases short and J 7 bases short, with 18 bases between. Germline V lookup: CDR1 SGHTA, CDR2 FQGNSA. Concerning this clone: Antigen: not known.

Some clones are missing from TCRdb's copy, which holds only in-frame ones; the method was immunoSEQ multiplex PCR. The sample holds roughly 300,000 clones; 80% to 90% are singletons and the top ten take about 0.8%. This TCR was sampled from a woman under 30 in good health and CMV-seronegative. The chain couples TRBV7-2 to TRBJ2-1, with D possibly being TRBD2 (6 bases). Sequencing was carried out using PBMCs. The CDR3 nucleotides read TGTGCCAGCAGCTTAAGCGGAGGACTAATTAAGAATGAGCAGTTCTTC. This encodes CASSLSGGLIKNEQFF.